The source of this TCR beta chain is a study of blood T cells in healthy people across ages. Study-level information: Template switching picked up about one barcoded beta molecule for each two T cells. Findings and limits, study-wide: Estimates of total diversity, which came from one million sequenced T cells, were considered to be underestimates. Among long-lived donors, naive CD4+ cells were more numerous and diversity higher than in aged donors.

Trimming took 3 bases from V and 1 from J, leaving 16 bases between them. The CDR3 loop spans 16 amino acids. CDR1 and CDR2 from the germline V gene are SGDLS and YYNGEE. The authors ran a second PCR of about 7 to 11 cycles using a sample-barcoded 5' primer and a J-beta primer mix. The authors tagged each cDNA molecule using a template-switch adaptor with 12 random nucleotides. TCRdb reanalysed the 5' RACE reads using MiXCR and keeps one entry per CDR3 protein. The sample carries over 1.5 million distinct CDR3 sequences, about 50% recorded once. This clonotype appeared a few times. The antigen remains undetermined.

This chain joins TRBV9 and TRBJ1-2; no clear D. The clonotype comes from a woman aged 40 to 50 in good health. The sequenced sample was blood. The CDR3 DNA reads TGTGCCAGCAGCGGCCATTCTGGGCACGTTAACTATGGCTACACCTTC. This sequence encodes CASSGHSGHVNYGYTF.